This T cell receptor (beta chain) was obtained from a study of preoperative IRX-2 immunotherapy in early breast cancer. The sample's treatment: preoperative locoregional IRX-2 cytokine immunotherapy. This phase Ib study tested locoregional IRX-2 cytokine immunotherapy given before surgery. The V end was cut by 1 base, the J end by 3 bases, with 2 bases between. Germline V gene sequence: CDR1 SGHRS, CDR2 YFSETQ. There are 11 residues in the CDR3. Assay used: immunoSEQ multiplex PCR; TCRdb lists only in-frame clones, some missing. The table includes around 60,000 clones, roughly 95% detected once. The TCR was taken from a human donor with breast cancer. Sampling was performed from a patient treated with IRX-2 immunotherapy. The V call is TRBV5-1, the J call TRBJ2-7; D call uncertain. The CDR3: CASSLHYEQYF. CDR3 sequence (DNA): TGCGCCAGCAGCTTGCACTACGAGCAGTACTTC.